One and the same sample provided the 9 T cell receptor beta chains below, sequenced in a study of blood T cell repertoires in COVID-19. Repertoires were generated with immunoSEQ multiplex PCR, while TCRdb's copy carries only in-frame clones and drops some. The sample lists about 59,000 clones; 90% to 95% were seen once. The sequencing input was peripheral blood. All receptors come from a human donor in a cohort sampled during active COVID-19.

V and J are TRBV15 and TRBJ2-5; 10 positions match TRBD2. V lost 0 bases, J lost 5 bases, and 9 bases stayed unmatched. This CDR3 has 17 amino acids. CDR1 and CDR2 from the germline V gene are LNHNV and YYDKDF (reference sequence). The CDR3 DNA sequence: TGTGCCACCAGCAGAGATGAGTCTAGCGGGAGTATGGAGACCCAGTACTTC. Protein product: CATSRDESSGSMETQYF.

This clone came up once. The V call is TRBV9, the J call TRBJ2-1, with 10 bases fitting TRBD2. This CDR3 has 19 amino acids. Looked up from germline, CDR1 is SGDLS and CDR2 is YYNGEE. The junction had 15 bases not matched to a gene; V was cut back by 0 bases and J by 6 bases. The CDR3 reads CASSVGLGGEAGGINEQFF. In DNA form, the CDR3 reads TGTGCCAGCAGCGTAGGGCTAGGGGGAGAAGCGGGAGGGATCAATGAGCAGTTCTTC.

The rearrangement uses TRBV19 and TRBJ2-2; D is unclear. Germline CDR1 reads LNHDA; CDR2 reads SQIVND (reference sequence). With 6 bases removed from V and 7 bases from J, the gap between germline ends came to 9 bases. The CDR3 has 12 residues. In DNA form, the CDR3 reads TGTGCCAGTAGGGCCTTCCTCGGGGAGCTGTTTTTT. Translating it yields CASRAFLGELFF.

This clone was recorded once. The chain combines TRBV7-9 with TRBJ2-7; D is unresolved. Trimming shortened V by 1 base and J by 2 bases, and 6 bases separated the two germline ends. This CDR3 spans 13 amino acids. CDR1 and CDR2 from the germline V gene are SEHNR and FQNEAQ (reference sequence). The DNA for the CDR3 is TGTGCCAGCAGCTTAGGGGCCACCTACGAGCAGTACTTC. Translating it yields CASSLGATYEQYF.

The chain combines TRBV2 with TRBJ1-5; D perhaps matches TRBD1 (5 bases). The V end was cut by 4 bases, the J end by 6 bases, with 10 bases between. In germline, CDR1 is SNHLY, CDR2 FYNNEI. CDR3 size: 13 residues. The CDR3, as DNA: TGTGCCAGCAGTGGACAGCCCGGTCAGCCCCAGCATTTT. Its translation: CASSGQPGQPQHF.

V and J are TRBV7-9 and TRBJ2-4, with D tentatively TRBD1 (5 bases). Germline loops: CDR1 SEHNR, CDR2 FQNEAQ (reference sequence). The ends were cut back, 3 bases at V and 7 bases at J, with 10 bases in the middle. The CDR3 length is 13 residues. This CDR3 reads CASSLDNQNIQYF. The CDR3 DNA reads TGTGCCAGCAGCTTGGACAACCAGAACATTCAGTACTTC.

The CDR3 coding sequence is TGTGCCATCAGCCGGGACAGGGGGAGGGAGCAGTACTTC. It is translated as CAISRDRGREQYF. The genes are TRBV10-3 and TRBJ2-7; 11 bases match TRBD1. Germline V gives CDR1 ENHRY, CDR2 SYGVKD. With V trimmed by 6 bases and J by 7 bases, 5 bases remained unmatched. This CDR3 has 13 amino acids.

The count of this clone is one. At one of its ends the junction is not consistent with the germline gene, which may arise from a read error. This chain connects TRBV11-2 to TRBJ2-3, with TRBD2 identical over 12 bases. The CDR3 runs to 20 residues. Germline V CDR1 and CDR2: SGHAT, FQNNGV. Here the CDR3 DNA reads TGTGCCAGCAGCCTAGAGCGGGCGATTCTAGCGGGAGGGGGCACAGATACGCAGTATTTT. Translating it yields CASSLERAILAGGGTDTQYF.

The V and J genes are TRBV6-5 and TRBJ1-1; TRBD1 matches at 10 bases. The germline V gene has CDR1 MNHEY and CDR2 SVGAGI. With V trimmed by 6 bases and J by 3 bases, 4 bases remained unmatched. The CDR3 is 14 amino acids. The CDR3 region is CASSSGQGDTEAFF. CDR3 bases: TGTGCCAGCAGCTCCGGACAGGGGGACACTGAAGCTTTCTTT.